A selection of T cell receptor beta chains follows, all from one sample in a study of radiation and T cells in renal cell carcinoma. Repertoires were generated with immunoSEQ multiplex PCR, while TCRdb's copy carries only in-frame clones and drops some. The sample carries 70,000 to 90,000 clones, just over 85% recorded once. The material sequenced was blood, taken from a patient whose treatment included radiotherapy and nephrectomy. These receptors originate from a woman in her forties or fifties with renal cell carcinoma. Each CDR3 is given with its conserved first and last residue. The order of the fields is clone size, V gene, D gene, J gene, CDR3 DNA, CDR3 protein. A D gene is named only where the DNA matches it firmly. Size values are once, few and many counts, or a class for expanded clones, and some rows have none.

clone size: .
V gene: TRBV5-5
D gene: .
J gene: TRBJ1-5
CDR3 DNA: TGTGCCAGCAGCCCATCCCCAGAGCGTCAGCCCCAGCATTTT
CDR3 protein: CASSPSPERQPQHF

clone size: .
V gene: TRBV10-3
D gene: .
J gene: TRBJ2-1
CDR3 DNA: TGTGCCATCAGTGAGTCACGGCTTGACAATGAGCAGTTCTTC
CDR3 protein: CAISESRLDNEQFF

clone size: .
V gene: TRBV4-1
D gene: TRBD2
J gene: TRBJ2-7
CDR3 DNA: TGCGCCAGCAGCCAGGATCGACTAGCGGGGTTGTACGAGCAGTACTTC
CDR3 protein: CASSQDRLAGLYEQYF

clone size: .
V gene: TRBV5-6
D gene: .
J gene: TRBJ2-5
CDR3 DNA: TGTGCCAGCAGCTTTCGAGTCCAGCGTGAGGGCCAGTACTTC
CDR3 protein: CASSFRVQREGQYF

clone size: .
V gene: TRBV6-1
D gene: .
J gene: TRBJ2-1
CDR3 DNA: TGTGCCAGCACACTCTCCACCTCCTACAATGAGCAGTTCTTC
CDR3 protein: CASTLSTSYNEQFF

clone size: .
V gene: TRBV28
D gene: TRBD1
J gene: TRBJ1-4
CDR3 DNA: TGTGCCAGCAGTTCGACAGGGGATAATGAAAAACTGTTTTTT
CDR3 protein: CASSSTGDNEKLFF

clone size: few
V gene: TRBV6-5
D gene: .
J gene: TRBJ2-1
CDR3 DNA: TGTGCCAGCAGTTACTCGATGCGATCCAATGAGCAGTTCTTC
CDR3 protein: CASSYSMRSNEQFF

clone size: .
V gene: TRBV7-2
D gene: TRBD1
J gene: TRBJ1-2
CDR3 DNA: TGTGCCAGCAGCTTCCTCCGGGACAGCCCCTATGGCTACACCTTC
CDR3 protein: CASSFLRDSPYGYTF

clone size: .
V gene: TRBV11-3
D gene: TRBD2
J gene: TRBJ2-1
CDR3 DNA: TGTGCCAGCAGCTTAAACCTAGCGGTGAATGAGCAGTTCTTC
CDR3 protein: CASSLNLAVNEQFF

clone size: .
V gene: TRBV5-1
D gene: TRBD2
J gene: TRBJ2-3
CDR3 DNA: TGCGCCAGCAGCCAAGGGGCGGGAGGAGGGCTCACGGATACGCAGTATTTT
CDR3 protein: CASSQGAGGGLTDTQYF

clone size: .
V gene: TRBV5-4
D gene: .
J gene: TRBJ1-2
CDR3 DNA: TGTGCCAGCAGCTTGGGTTGGGGGGATTCAAGGGCGCGGAATGGCTACACCTTC
CDR3 protein: CASSLGWGDSRARNGYTF

clone size: .
V gene: TRBV11-2
D gene: .
J gene: TRBJ1-1
CDR3 DNA: TGTGCCAGCAGCCGCTTGACGAACACTGAAGCTTTCTTT
CDR3 protein: CASSRLTNTEAFF

clone size: .
V gene: TRBV29-1
D gene: TRBD2
J gene: TRBJ2-3
CDR3 DNA: TGCAGCGTAGACGCTAGCGGCTCAGATACGCAGTATTTT
CDR3 protein: CSVDASGSDTQYF

clone size: .
V gene: TRBV10-2
D gene: .
J gene: TRBJ1-1
CDR3 DNA: TGCGCCAGCAGTGAGTCTGGCGGCACTGAAGCTTTCTTT
CDR3 protein: CASSESGGTEAFF

clone size: .
V gene: TRBV5-1
D gene: TRBD2
J gene: TRBJ2-5
CDR3 DNA: TGCGCCAGCAGCTTGGAGGGGACTAGCGGGAGTACGGAGACCCAGTACTTC
CDR3 protein: CASSLEGTSGSTETQYF

clone size: .
V gene: TRBV4-1
D gene: .
J gene: TRBJ2-7
CDR3 DNA: TGCGCCAGCAGCCTCGACCGTTCGTCCTACGAGCAGTACTTC
CDR3 protein: CASSLDRSSYEQYF

clone size: .
V gene: TRBV15
D gene: .
J gene: TRBJ2-7
CDR3 DNA: TGTGCCACCAGCAGACCCCTGGCCGAGCAGTACTTC
CDR3 protein: CATSRPLAEQYF

clone size: once
V gene: TRBV18
D gene: .
J gene: TRBJ1-2
CDR3 DNA: TGTGCCAGCTCACCACAACAGGGCGACTCAGGGAGCTACACCTTC
CDR3 protein: CASSPQQGDSGSYTF

clone size: .
V gene: TRBV19
D gene: .
J gene: TRBJ1-1
CDR3 DNA: TGTGCCAGTAGTATGCGGAAACCGAACACTGAAGCTTTCTTT
CDR3 protein: CASSMRKPNTEAFF

clone size: .
V gene: TRBV19
D gene: TRBD2
J gene: TRBJ2-7
CDR3 DNA: TGTGCCAGTACCCCAGGGAGGGTGATTTCCTACGAGCAGTACTTC
CDR3 protein: CASTPGRVISYEQYF

clone size: .
V gene: TRBV5-1
D gene: TRBD1
J gene: TRBJ1-1
CDR3 DNA: TGCGCCAGCAGCTCACAACAGGGGTTTGGCACTGAAGCTTTCTTT
CDR3 protein: CASSSQQGFGTEAFF

clone size: .
V gene: TRBV5-1
D gene: .
J gene: TRBJ2-5
CDR3 DNA: TGCGCCAGCAGCGTCGGGGGGCGAGAGACCCAGTACTTC
CDR3 protein: CASSVGGRETQYF